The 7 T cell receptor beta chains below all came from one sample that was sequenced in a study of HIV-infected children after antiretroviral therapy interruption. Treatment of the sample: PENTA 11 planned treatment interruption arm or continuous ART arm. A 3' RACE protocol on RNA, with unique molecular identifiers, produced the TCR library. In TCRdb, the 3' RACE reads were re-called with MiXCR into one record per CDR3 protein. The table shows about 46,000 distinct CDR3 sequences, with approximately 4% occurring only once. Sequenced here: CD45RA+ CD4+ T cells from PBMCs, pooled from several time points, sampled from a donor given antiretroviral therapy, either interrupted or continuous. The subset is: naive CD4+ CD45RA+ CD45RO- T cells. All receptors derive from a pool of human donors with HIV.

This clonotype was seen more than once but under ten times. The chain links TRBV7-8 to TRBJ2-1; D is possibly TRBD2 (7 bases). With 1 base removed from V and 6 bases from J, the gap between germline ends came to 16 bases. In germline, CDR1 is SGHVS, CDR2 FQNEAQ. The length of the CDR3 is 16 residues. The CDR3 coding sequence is TGTGCCAGCAGCTTAGTTTGGCGGGGGCTCGTCAATGAGCAGTTCTTC. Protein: CASSLVWRGLVNEQFF. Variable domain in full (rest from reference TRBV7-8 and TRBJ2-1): GAGVSQSPRYKVAKRGQDVALRCDPISGHVSLFWYQQALGQGPEFLTYFQNEAQLDKSGLPSDRFFAERPEGSVSTLKIQRTQQEDSAVYLCASSLVWRGLVNEQFFGPGTRLTVL.

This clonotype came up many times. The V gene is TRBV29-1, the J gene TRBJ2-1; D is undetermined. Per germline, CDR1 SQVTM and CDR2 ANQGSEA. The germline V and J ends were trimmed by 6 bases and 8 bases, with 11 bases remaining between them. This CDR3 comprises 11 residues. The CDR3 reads CSVAKSYEQFF. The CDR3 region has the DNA TGCAGCGTCGCTAAATCCTATGAGCAGTTCTTC.

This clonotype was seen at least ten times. For the CDR3, the DNA is TGCGCCAGCAGCCAGGTAGGACTGCGCATAACAGATACGCAGTATTTT. Translated, it gives CASSQVGLRITDTQYF. V is TRBV4-1 and J is TRBJ2-3; perhaps TRBD2 as D (5 bases). The CDR3 has 16 residues. The V gene lost 3 bases and the J gene lost 3 bases, with 16 bases spanning the gap. Germline lookup yields CDR1 MGHRA and CDR2 YSYEKL.

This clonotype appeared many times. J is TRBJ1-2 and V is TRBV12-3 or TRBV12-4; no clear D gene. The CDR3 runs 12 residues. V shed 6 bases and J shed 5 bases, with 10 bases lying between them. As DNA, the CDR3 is TGTGCCAGCAGCCTGGAACAGTATGGCTACACCTTC. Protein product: CASSLEQYGYTF.

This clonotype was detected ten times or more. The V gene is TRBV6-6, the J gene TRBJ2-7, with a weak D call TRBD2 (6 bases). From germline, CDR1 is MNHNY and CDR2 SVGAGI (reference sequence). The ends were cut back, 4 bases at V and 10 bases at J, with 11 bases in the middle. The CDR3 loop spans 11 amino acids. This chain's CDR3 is CASSSEGDQYF. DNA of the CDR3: TGTGCCAGCAGTTCGGAGGGAGATCAGTACTTC.

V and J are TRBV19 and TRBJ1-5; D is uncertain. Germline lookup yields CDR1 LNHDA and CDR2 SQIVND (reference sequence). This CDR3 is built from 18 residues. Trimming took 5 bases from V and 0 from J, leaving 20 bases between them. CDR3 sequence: CASSPRGMEGISNQPQHF. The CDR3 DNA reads TGTGCCAGTAGTCCGAGAGGGATGGAAGGGATTAGCAATCAGCCCCAGCATTTT.

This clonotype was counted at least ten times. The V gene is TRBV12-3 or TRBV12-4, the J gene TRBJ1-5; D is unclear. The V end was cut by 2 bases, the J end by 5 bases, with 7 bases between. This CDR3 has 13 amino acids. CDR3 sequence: CASSLNSDQPQHF. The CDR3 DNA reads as TGTGCCAGCAGTTTAAATTCGGATCAGCCCCAGCATTTT.